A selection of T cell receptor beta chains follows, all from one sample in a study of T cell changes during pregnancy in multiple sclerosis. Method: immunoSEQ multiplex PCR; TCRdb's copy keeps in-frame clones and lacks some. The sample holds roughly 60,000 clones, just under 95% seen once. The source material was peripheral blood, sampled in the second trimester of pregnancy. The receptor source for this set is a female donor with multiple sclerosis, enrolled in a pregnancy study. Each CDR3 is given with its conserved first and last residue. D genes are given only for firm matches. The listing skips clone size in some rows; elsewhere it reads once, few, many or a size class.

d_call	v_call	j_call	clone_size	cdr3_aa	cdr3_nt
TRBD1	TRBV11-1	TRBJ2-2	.	CASRRTGGTGELFF	TGTGCCAGCAGGCGGACAGGGGGCACCGGGGAGCTGTTTTTT
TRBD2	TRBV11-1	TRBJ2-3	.	CASSLLAGGGDTQYF	TGTGCCAGCAGCTTATTAGCGGGAGGAGGGGATACGCAGTATTTT
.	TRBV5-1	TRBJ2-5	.	CASSFGTGTIGETQYF	TGCGCCAGCAGCTTCGGAACAGGGACCATAGGAGAGACCCAGTACTTC
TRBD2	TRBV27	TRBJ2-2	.	CASSLTSGNTGELFF	TGTGCCAGCAGTTTGACTAGCGGGAACACCGGGGAGCTGTTTTTT
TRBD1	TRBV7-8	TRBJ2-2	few	CASSWQGATGELFF	TGTGCCAGCAGCTGGCAGGGGGCCACCGGGGAGCTGTTTTTT
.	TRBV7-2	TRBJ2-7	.	CASSSGLSYEQYF	TGTGCCAGCAGCTCGGGACTTTCCTACGAGCAGTACTTC
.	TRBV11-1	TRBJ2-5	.	CASSVEETQYF	TGTGCCAGCAGCGTCGAGGAGACCCAGTACTTC
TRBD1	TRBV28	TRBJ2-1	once	CASRTGSWSSYNEQFF	TGTGCCAGCAGGACAGGGTCCTGGAGCTCCTACAATGAGCAGTTCTTC
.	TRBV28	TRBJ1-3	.	CASSSTNLRASGNTIYF	TGTGCCAGCAGTTCTACCAACCTGCGTGCCTCTGGAAACACCATATATTTT
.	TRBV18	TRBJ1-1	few	CASSLSGTKNTEAFF	TGTGCCAGCTCACTCTCCGGGACAAAAAACACTGAAGCTTTCTTT
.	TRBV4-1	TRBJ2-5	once	CASSQEGAVQGETQYF	TGCGCCAGCAGCCAAGAGGGGGCAGTGCAGGGCGAGACCCAGTACTTC
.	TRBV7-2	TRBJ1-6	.	CASSSGQLNNSPLHF	TGTGCCAGCAGCTCAGGACAGTTAAATAATTCACCCCTCCACTTT
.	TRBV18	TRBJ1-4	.	CASSPNVAPEKLFF	TGTGCCAGCTCACCAAACGTGGCCCCTGAAAAACTGTTTTTT
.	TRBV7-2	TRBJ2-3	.	CASSLLGVLSTDTQYF	TGTGCCAGCAGCTTACTGGGAGTACTTAGCACAGATACGCAGTATTTT
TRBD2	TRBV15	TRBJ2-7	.	CATSPRLAGGVGEQYF	TGTGCCACCAGCCCGAGACTAGCGGGAGGGGTGGGGGAGCAGTACTTC
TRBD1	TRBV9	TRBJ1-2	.	CASSVALRQGGYGYTF	TGTGCCAGCAGCGTAGCTTTGAGACAGGGGGGCTATGGCTACACCTTC
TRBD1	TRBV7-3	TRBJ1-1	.	CASSLGQGATEAFF	TGTGCCAGCAGCTTAGGACAGGGGGCCACTGAAGCTTTCTTT